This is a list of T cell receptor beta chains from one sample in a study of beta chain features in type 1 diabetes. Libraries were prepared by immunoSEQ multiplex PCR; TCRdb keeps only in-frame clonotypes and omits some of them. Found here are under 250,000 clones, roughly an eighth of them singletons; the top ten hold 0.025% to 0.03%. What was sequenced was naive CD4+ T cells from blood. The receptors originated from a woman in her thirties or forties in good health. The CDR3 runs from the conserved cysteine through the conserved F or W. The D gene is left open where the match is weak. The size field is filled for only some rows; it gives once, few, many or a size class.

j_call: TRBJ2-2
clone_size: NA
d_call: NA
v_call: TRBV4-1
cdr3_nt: TGCGCCAGCAGCCAAGATACTCTGCTAGCCCGGCCCACCGGGGAGCTGTTTTTT
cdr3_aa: CASSQDTLLARPTGELFF

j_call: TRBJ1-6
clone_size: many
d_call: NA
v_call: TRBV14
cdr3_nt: TGTGCCAGCAGCCAGGGAGGGCTAGGATCACCCCTCCACTTT
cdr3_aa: CASSQGGLGSPLHF

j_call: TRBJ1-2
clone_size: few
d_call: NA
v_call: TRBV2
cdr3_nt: TGTGCCAGCACCTACGGAAGGAGCCCTAACTATGGCTACACCTTC
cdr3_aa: CASTYGRSPNYGYTF

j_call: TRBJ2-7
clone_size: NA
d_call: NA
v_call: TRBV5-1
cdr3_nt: TGCGCCAGCAGCTTGGAAGGGGATTTGGGCGAGCAGTACTTC
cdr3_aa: CASSLEGDLGEQYF

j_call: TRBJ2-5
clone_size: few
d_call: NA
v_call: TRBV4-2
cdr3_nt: TGTGCCAGCAGCCGGGCGGCGGGTGGAGAGACCCAGTACTTC
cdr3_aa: CASSRAAGGETQYF

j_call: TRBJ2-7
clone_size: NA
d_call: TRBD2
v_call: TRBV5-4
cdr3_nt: TGTGCCAGCAGCAAAGGACTAGCGGGGGGCTACGAGCAGTACTTC
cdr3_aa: CASSKGLAGGYEQYF

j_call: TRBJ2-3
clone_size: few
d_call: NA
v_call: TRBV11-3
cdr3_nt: TGTGCCAGCAGCTTCGGACAGAGCACAGATACGCAGTATTTT
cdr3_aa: CASSFGQSTDTQYF

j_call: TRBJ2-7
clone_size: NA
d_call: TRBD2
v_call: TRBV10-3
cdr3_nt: TGTGCCAGCCGAACTAGCGGCGCCTACGAGCAGTACTTC
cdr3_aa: CASRTSGAYEQYF

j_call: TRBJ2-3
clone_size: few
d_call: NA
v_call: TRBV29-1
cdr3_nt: TGCAGCGTTGAAAGCGAATACACAGATACGCAGTATTTT
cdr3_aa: CSVESEYTDTQYF

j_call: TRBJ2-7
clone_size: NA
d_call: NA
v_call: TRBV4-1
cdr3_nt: TGCGCCAGCAGCCGCCTGGACCCTTTAATGACAGGCTACGAGCAGTACTTC
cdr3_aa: CASSRLDPLMTGYEQYF

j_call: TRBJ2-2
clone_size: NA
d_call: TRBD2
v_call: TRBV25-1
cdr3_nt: TGTGCCAGCAGGGGACTAGCGGGGGGCGGGGAGCTGTTTTTT
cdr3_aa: CASRGLAGGGELFF

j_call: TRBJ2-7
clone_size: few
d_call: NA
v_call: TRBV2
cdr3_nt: TGTGCCAGCAGTCATCCTAGGGACGGGAGCTCCTACGAGCAGTACTTC
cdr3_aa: CASSHPRDGSSYEQYF

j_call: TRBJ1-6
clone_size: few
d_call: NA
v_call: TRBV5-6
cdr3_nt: TGTGCCAGCAGCAGCAGACACGATGGTTCACCCCTCCACTTT
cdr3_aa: CASSSRHDGSPLHF

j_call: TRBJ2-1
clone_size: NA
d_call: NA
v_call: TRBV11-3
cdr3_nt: TGTGCCAGCAGCCCGGGACTGCTATACAATGAGCAGTTCTTC
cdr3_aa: CASSPGLLYNEQFF

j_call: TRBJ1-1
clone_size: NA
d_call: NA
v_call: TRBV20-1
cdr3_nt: TGCAGTGTTACAGGGTTGTCTGAAGCTTTCTTT
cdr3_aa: CSVTGLSEAFF

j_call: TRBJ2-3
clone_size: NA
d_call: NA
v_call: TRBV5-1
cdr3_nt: TGCGCCAGCAGGCCCTCCTGGGCCACAGATACGCAGTATTTT
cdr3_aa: CASRPSWATDTQYF

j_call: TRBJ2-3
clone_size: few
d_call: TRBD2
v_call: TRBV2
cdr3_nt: TGTGCCAGCAGTCGACTAGCGGGGGGAGATACGCAGTATTTT
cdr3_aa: CASSRLAGGDTQYF

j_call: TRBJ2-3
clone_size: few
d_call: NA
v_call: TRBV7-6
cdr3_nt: TGTGCCAGCAGCTTAGGGGCCGGGAGTAGCACAGATACGCAGTATTTT
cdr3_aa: CASSLGAGSSTDTQYF

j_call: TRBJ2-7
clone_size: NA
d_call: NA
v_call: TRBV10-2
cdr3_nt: TGCGCCAGCAGTGTAGTCACCTCCTACGAGCAGTACTTC
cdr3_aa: CASSVVTSYEQYF

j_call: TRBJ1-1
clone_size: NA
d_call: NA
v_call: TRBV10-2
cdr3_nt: TGCGCCAGCAGTGAGTGGGACACCCGCCCTGAAGCTTTCTTT
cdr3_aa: CASSEWDTRPEAFF

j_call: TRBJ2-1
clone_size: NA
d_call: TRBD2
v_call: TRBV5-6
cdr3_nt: TGTGCCAGCAGCTTGCCCGGACTAGCGGGGGAGGATGAGCAGTTCTTC
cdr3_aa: CASSLPGLAGEDEQFF

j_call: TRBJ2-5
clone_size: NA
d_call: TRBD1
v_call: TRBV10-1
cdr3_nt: TGCGCCAGCAGTAAGACAGGGGGGGAAGAGACCCAGTACTTC
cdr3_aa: CASSKTGGEETQYF

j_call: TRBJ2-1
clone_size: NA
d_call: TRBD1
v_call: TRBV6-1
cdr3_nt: TGTGCCAGCAGTAGGACAGGAACGTACAATGAGCAGTTCTTC
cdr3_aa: CASSRTGTYNEQFF

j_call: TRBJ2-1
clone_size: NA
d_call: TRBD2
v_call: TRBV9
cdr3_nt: TGTGCCAGCAGCGTTGGGGTGACTAGCGGGGCAACCAATGAGCAGTTCTTC
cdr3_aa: CASSVGVTSGATNEQFF

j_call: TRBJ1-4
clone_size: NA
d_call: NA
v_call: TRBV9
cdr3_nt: TGTGCCAGCAGCGTCGGGTCCGGAGGGGAAAAACTGTTTTTT
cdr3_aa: CASSVGSGGEKLFF

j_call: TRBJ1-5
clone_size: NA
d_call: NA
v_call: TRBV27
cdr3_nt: TGTGCCAGCAGTTTATTATCGGGGGACAATCAGCCCCAGCATTTT
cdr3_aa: CASSLLSGDNQPQHF

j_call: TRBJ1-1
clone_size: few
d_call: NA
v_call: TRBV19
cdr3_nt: TGTGCCAGTAGACAAGGTACTATGAACACTGAAGCTTTCTTT
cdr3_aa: CASRQGTMNTEAFF

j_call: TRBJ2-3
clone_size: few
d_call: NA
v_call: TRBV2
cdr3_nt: TGTGCCAGCAACCCAGGCGTGGTCACAGATACGCAGTATTTT
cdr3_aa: CASNPGVVTDTQYF

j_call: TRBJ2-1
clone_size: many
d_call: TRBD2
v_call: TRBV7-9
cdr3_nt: TGTGCCAGCAGCTCGGGGGGTGAGCAGTTCTTC
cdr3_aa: CASSSGGEQFF

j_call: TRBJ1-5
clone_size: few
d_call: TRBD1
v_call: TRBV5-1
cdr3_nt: TGCGCCAGCAGCCCGGACAGGGGGAATCAGCCCCAGCATTTT
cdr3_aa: CASSPDRGNQPQHF

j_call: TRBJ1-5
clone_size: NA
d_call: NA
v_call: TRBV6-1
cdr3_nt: TGTGCCAGCAGTGAAGCGCGAGGCTTCAATCAGCCCCAGCATTTT
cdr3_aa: CASSEARGFNQPQHF

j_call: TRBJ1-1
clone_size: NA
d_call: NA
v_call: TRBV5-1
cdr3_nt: TGCGCCAGCAAGGCAGGCAGAGTGGGCACTGAAGCTTTCTTT
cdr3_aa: CASKAGRVGTEAFF

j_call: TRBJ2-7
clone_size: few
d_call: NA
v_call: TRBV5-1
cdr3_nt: TGCGCCAGCAGCTCCCTTCCGGGAACCTACGAGCAGTACTTC
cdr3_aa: CASSSLPGTYEQYF

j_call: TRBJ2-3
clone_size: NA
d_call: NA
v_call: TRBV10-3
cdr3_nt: TGTGCCTCGGGCGGGGAGCGGAGCACAGATACGCAGTATTTT
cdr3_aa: CASGGERSTDTQYF

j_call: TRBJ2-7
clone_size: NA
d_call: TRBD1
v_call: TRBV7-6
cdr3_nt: TGTGCCAGCAGGTGGACAGGGTGCGAGCAGTACTTC
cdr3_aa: CASRWTGCEQYF

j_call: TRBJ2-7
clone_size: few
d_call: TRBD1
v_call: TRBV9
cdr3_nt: TGTGCCAGCAGCGTAGGGACAGGGTTTGACTACGAGCAGTACTTC
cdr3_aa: CASSVGTGFDYEQYF

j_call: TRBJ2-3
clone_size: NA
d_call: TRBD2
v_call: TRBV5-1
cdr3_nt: TGCGCCAGCAGCTTGATCGGCGGGGGGGACACAGATACGCAGTATTTT
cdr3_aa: CASSLIGGGDTDTQYF

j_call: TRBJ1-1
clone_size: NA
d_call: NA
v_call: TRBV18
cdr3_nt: TGTGCCAGCTCACCCGAGGTGGGGGCCACTGAAGCTTTCTTT
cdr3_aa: CASSPEVGATEAFF

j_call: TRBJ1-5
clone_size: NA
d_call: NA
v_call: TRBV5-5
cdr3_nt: TGTGCCAGCAGCTTGACAGGGTCGTTAAGCAATCAGCCCCAGCATTTT
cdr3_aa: CASSLTGSLSNQPQHF

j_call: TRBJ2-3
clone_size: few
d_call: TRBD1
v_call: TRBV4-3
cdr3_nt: TGCGCCAGCAGCCAAGTGCCGGGACAGCGCACAGATACGCAGTATTTT
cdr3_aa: CASSQVPGQRTDTQYF

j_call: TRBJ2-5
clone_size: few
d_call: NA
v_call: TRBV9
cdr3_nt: TGTGCCAGCAGCGTAGGTCCGGGGGATGAGACCCAGTACTTC
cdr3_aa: CASSVGPGDETQYF

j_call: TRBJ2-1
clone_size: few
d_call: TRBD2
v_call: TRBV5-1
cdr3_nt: TGCGCCAGCAGCGGGGGAGGGGTCTACAATGAGCAGTTCTTC
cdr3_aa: CASSGGGVYNEQFF

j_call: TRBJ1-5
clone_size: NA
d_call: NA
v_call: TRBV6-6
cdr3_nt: TGTGCCAGCAGTTACTCGAAATCAGGGTATGGTCAGCCCCAGCATTTT
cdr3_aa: CASSYSKSGYGQPQHF

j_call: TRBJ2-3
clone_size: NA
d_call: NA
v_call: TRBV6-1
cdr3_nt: TGTGCCAGCAGTGATTCCATGGACTCCACAGATACGCAGTATTTT
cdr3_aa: CASSDSMDSTDTQYF

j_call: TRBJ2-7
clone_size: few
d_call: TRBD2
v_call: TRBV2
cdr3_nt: TGTGCCAGCAGATCCGGGACTAGAGGCGAGCAGTACTTC
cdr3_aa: CASRSGTRGEQYF

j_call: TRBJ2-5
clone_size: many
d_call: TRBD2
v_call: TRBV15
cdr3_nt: TGTGCCACCAGTTCCGGACTAGCGGGATACCAAGAGACCCAGTACTTC
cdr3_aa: CATSSGLAGYQETQYF

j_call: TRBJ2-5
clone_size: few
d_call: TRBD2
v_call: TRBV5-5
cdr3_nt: TGTGCCAGCAGCTTGAGCGGGGAGGAGACCCAGTACTTC
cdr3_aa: CASSLSGEETQYF

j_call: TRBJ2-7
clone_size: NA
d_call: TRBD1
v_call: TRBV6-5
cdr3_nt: TGTGCCAGCAGGGATGGGGACAGGGGGCTGGGGCAGTACTTC
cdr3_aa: CASRDGDRGLGQYF

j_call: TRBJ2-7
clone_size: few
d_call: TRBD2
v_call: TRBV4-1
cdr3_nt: TGCGCCAGCAGCCGTCCCGGGACTAGCTCCTACGAGCAGTACTTC
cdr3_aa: CASSRPGTSSYEQYF

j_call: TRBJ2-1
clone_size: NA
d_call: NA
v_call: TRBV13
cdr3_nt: TGTGCCAGCAGCCCTGGGGAGGGGGGCCCCGATATATACAATGAGCAGTTCTTC
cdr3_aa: CASSPGEGGPDIYNEQFF

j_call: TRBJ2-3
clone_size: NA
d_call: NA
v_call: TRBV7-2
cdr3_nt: TGTGCCAGCAGCTTAGCAGCCGCGGATACGCAGTATTTT
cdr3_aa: CASSLAAADTQYF